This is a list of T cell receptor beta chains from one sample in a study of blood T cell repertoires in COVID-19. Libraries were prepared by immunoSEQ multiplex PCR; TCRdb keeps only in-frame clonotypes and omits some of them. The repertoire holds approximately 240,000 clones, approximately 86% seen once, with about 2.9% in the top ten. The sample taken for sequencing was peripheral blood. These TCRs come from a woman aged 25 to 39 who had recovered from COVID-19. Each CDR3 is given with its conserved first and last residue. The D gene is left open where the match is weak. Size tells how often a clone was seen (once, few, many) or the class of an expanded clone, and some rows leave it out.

CDR3aa: CASSLDLWEMDYGYTF
CDR3nt: TGTGCCAGCAGCTTAGATTTGTGGGAGATGGACTATGGCTACACCTTC
d_gene: -
v_gene: TRBV11-2
j_gene: TRBJ1-2
abundance: once

CDR3aa: CASSLRDGTEAFF
CDR3nt: TGTGCCAGCAGTCTCAGGGATGGCACTGAAGCTTTCTTT
d_gene: -
v_gene: TRBV11-3
j_gene: TRBJ1-1
abundance: few

CDR3aa: CASSAGDRGSGNTIYF
CDR3nt: TGTGCCAGCAGCGCCGGAGACAGAGGATCTGGAAACACCATATATTTT
d_gene: -
v_gene: TRBV9
j_gene: TRBJ1-3
abundance: once

CDR3aa: CASSSRGRQGARETQYF
CDR3nt: TGTGCCAGCAGCTCCAGGGGTAGACAGGGGGCTCGGGAGACCCAGTACTTC
d_gene: TRBD1
v_gene: TRBV5-6
j_gene: TRBJ2-5
abundance: -

CDR3aa: CASSPISGGLADTQYF
CDR3nt: TGTGCCAGCAGTCCGATTAGCGGGGGGTTGGCAGATACGCAGTATTTT
d_gene: TRBD2
v_gene: TRBV6-6
j_gene: TRBJ2-3
abundance: -

CDR3aa: CASSLSNRGAGEQYF
CDR3nt: TGTGCCAGCAGTTTATCGAATCGGGGGGCGGGGGAGCAGTACTTC
d_gene: -
v_gene: TRBV27
j_gene: TRBJ2-7
abundance: -

CDR3aa: CASSLVGQGFDEQYF
CDR3nt: TGTGCCAGCAGCTTGGTAGGACAGGGGTTTGACGAGCAGTACTTC
d_gene: TRBD1
v_gene: TRBV5-6
j_gene: TRBJ2-7
abundance: once

CDR3aa: CASSVGQATNSPLHF
CDR3nt: TGTGCCAGCAGCGTAGGGCAGGCAACAAATTCACCCCTCCACTTT
d_gene: -
v_gene: TRBV9
j_gene: TRBJ1-6
abundance: -

CDR3aa: CASSLLGGNTGELFF
CDR3nt: TGTGCCAGCAGTTTATTGGGGGGGAACACCGGGGAGCTGTTTTTT
d_gene: -
v_gene: TRBV6-5
j_gene: TRBJ2-2
abundance: -

CDR3aa: CAWSGLAGGHYYNEQFF
CDR3nt: TGTGCCTGGAGTGGACTAGCGGGGGGGCATTACTACAATGAGCAGTTCTTC
d_gene: TRBD2
v_gene: TRBV30
j_gene: TRBJ2-1
abundance: -

CDR3aa: CASSQDYKETQYF
CDR3nt: TGTGCCAGCAGCCAGGACTACAAAGAGACCCAGTACTTC
d_gene: -
v_gene: TRBV4-2
j_gene: TRBJ2-5
abundance: -

CDR3aa: CASSRPSTDTQYF
CDR3nt: TGTGCCAGCTCACGACCCTCCACAGATACGCAGTATTTT
d_gene: -
v_gene: TRBV18
j_gene: TRBJ2-3
abundance: -

CDR3aa: CSVQGLYEQYF
CDR3nt: TGCAGCGTACAGGGGTTATACGAGCAGTACTTC
d_gene: TRBD1
v_gene: TRBV29-1
j_gene: TRBJ2-7
abundance: -

CDR3aa: CASREGGKTGYYGYTF
CDR3nt: TGTGCCAGCAGGGAAGGTGGTAAGACGGGATACTATGGCTACACCTTC
d_gene: -
v_gene: TRBV6-7
j_gene: TRBJ1-2
abundance: -

CDR3aa: CASSEGQGALGELFF
CDR3nt: TGCGCCAGCAGTGAGGGACAGGGGGCTTTGGGGGAGCTGTTTTTT
d_gene: TRBD1
v_gene: TRBV10-1
j_gene: TRBJ2-2
abundance: -

CDR3aa: CASSQTVGGFGNTIYF
CDR3nt: TGTGCCAGCAGCCAAACCGTCGGGGGGTTTGGAAACACCATATATTTT
d_gene: -
v_gene: TRBV14
j_gene: TRBJ1-3
abundance: few

CDR3aa: CASVQPSVRYSGNTIYF
CDR3nt: TGTGCTAGTGTCCAACCCTCAGTACGTTACTCTGGAAACACCATATATTTT
d_gene: -
v_gene: TRBV12-5
j_gene: TRBJ1-3
abundance: -

CDR3aa: CASSPRDRGFSGANVLTF
CDR3nt: TGTGCCAGCAGCCCCCGGGACAGGGGATTTTCTGGGGCCAACGTCCTGACTTTC
d_gene: TRBD1
v_gene: TRBV14
j_gene: TRBJ2-6
abundance: -

CDR3aa: CASRGGRGAFF
CDR3nt: TGTGCCAGCAGAGGTGGCCGAGGGGCTTTCTTT
d_gene: -
v_gene: TRBV6-5
j_gene: TRBJ1-1
abundance: once

CDR3aa: CAAGENSQETQYF
CDR3nt: TGCGCCGCAGGGGAGAACTCCCAAGAGACCCAGTACTTC
d_gene: -
v_gene: TRBV4-1
j_gene: TRBJ2-5
abundance: -

CDR3aa: CASRTLTGTGELYEQYF
CDR3nt: TGTGCCAGCCGTACACTCACCGGGACAGGGGAGCTCTACGAGCAGTACTTC
d_gene: TRBD1
v_gene: TRBV27
j_gene: TRBJ2-7
abundance: -

CDR3aa: CASSEVGGSSTGELFF
CDR3nt: TGTGCCAGCAGTGAAGTAGGGGGCTCGAGCACCGGGGAGCTGTTTTTT
d_gene: TRBD1
v_gene: TRBV6-1
j_gene: TRBJ2-2
abundance: -

CDR3aa: CASSLDPGRTIGQFF
CDR3nt: TGCGCCAGCAGCTTGGATCCGGGACGGACTATCGGGCAGTTCTTC
d_gene: -
v_gene: TRBV5-1
j_gene: TRBJ2-1
abundance: -

CDR3aa: CASSLPFISREQNIQYF
CDR3nt: TGTGCCAGCAGTTTACCCTTCATAAGCCGGGAACAAAACATTCAGTACTTC
d_gene: -
v_gene: TRBV28
j_gene: TRBJ2-4
abundance: -

CDR3aa: CATSEYLSDRGWYEQYF
CDR3nt: TGTGCCACCAGCGAGTATCTCTCGGACAGGGGATGGTACGAGCAGTACTTC
d_gene: TRBD1
v_gene: TRBV15
j_gene: TRBJ2-7
abundance: -

CDR3aa: CSVAGGGLLGDTQYF
CDR3nt: TGCAGCGTTGCCGGGGGGGGCCTGTTGGGAGATACGCAGTATTTT
d_gene: TRBD2
v_gene: TRBV29-1
j_gene: TRBJ2-3
abundance: -

CDR3aa: CASSEGGGVVEQYF
CDR3nt: TGTGCCAGCAGTGAGGGTGGCGGGGTTGTCGAGCAGTACTTC
d_gene: -
v_gene: TRBV2
j_gene: TRBJ2-7
abundance: -

CDR3aa: CASSESGLAGGRNTQYF
CDR3nt: TGCGCCAGCAGTGAGTCGGGACTAGCGGGGGGGCGGAATACGCAGTATTTT
d_gene: TRBD2
v_gene: TRBV10-2
j_gene: TRBJ2-3
abundance: -

CDR3aa: CASSHGDTLNTEAFF
CDR3nt: TGCGCCAGCAGCCATGGGGACACCTTGAACACTGAAGCTTTCTTT
d_gene: -
v_gene: TRBV4-1
j_gene: TRBJ1-1
abundance: few

CDR3aa: CASSSPQSRDSYNSPLHF
CDR3nt: TGTGCCAGCAGCTCCCCCCAGAGCCGGGACTCCTATAATTCACCCCTCCACTTT
d_gene: -
v_gene: TRBV5-4
j_gene: TRBJ1-6
abundance: -

CDR3aa: CASSQDLSSGNTIYF
CDR3nt: TGTGCCAGCAGCCAAGATCTGAGCTCTGGAAACACCATATATTTT
d_gene: -
v_gene: TRBV3-1/TRBV3-2
j_gene: TRBJ1-3
abundance: -

CDR3aa: CASSAYSGTSYGTQYF
CDR3nt: TGCGCCAGCAGCGCATATTCCGGGACTAGCTATGGGACCCAGTACTTC
d_gene: TRBD2
v_gene: TRBV4-1
j_gene: TRBJ2-5
abundance: -

CDR3aa: CASSTDRGNTEAFF
CDR3nt: TGCGCCAGCAGCACAGACAGGGGGAACACTGAAGCTTTCTTT
d_gene: TRBD1
v_gene: TRBV5-1
j_gene: TRBJ1-1
abundance: -

CDR3aa: CASDDRVAGITDTQYF
CDR3nt: TGTGCCTCGGACGATAGGGTCGCGGGGATCACAGATACGCAGTATTTT
d_gene: -
v_gene: TRBV10-3
j_gene: TRBJ2-3
abundance: -

CDR3aa: CASSLWAGDQPQHF
CDR3nt: TGTGCCAGCAGTTTATGGGCCGGGGATCAGCCCCAGCATTTT
d_gene: -
v_gene: TRBV27
j_gene: TRBJ1-5
abundance: -

CDR3aa: CASSTPETNEKLFF
CDR3nt: TGTGCCAGTAGTACACCAGAAACTAATGAAAAACTGTTTTTT
d_gene: -
v_gene: TRBV19
j_gene: TRBJ1-4
abundance: -

CDR3aa: CASSKVGPGRGVTQYF
CDR3nt: TGTGCCAGCAGCAAAGTAGGGCCAGGGAGGGGTGTGACCCAGTACTTC
d_gene: -
v_gene: TRBV21-1
j_gene: TRBJ2-5
abundance: -

CDR3aa: CASSLPREGTEAFF
CDR3nt: TGTGCCAGCAGCTTGCCCAGGGAAGGTACTGAAGCTTTCTTT
d_gene: -
v_gene: TRBV7-9
j_gene: TRBJ1-1
abundance: -

CDR3aa: CASSPPGLGGVWVQFF
CDR3nt: TGTGCCAGCAGTCCCCCGGGACTAGGTGGGGTTTGGGTGCAGTTCTTC
d_gene: TRBD2
v_gene: TRBV27
j_gene: TRBJ2-1
abundance: few

CDR3aa: CASSHQGWNEQFF
CDR3nt: TGTGCCAGTAGTCATCAGGGGTGGAATGAGCAGTTCTTC
d_gene: -
v_gene: TRBV19
j_gene: TRBJ2-1
abundance: -

CDR3aa: CASSQNRGVGQPQHF
CDR3nt: TGTGCCAGCAGCCAGAACAGGGGGGTGGGTCAGCCCCAGCATTTT
d_gene: TRBD1
v_gene: TRBV3-1/TRBV3-2
j_gene: TRBJ1-5
abundance: -

CDR3aa: CASSSGGLANTGELFF
CDR3nt: TGCGCCAGCAGTAGCGGGGGCCTCGCGAACACCGGGGAGCTGTTTTTT
d_gene: TRBD2
v_gene: TRBV5-1
j_gene: TRBJ2-2
abundance: -

CDR3aa: CASRVQGGANEQFF
CDR3nt: TGTGCCAGCAGAGTTCAGGGAGGCGCCAATGAGCAGTTCTTC
d_gene: -
v_gene: TRBV5-4
j_gene: TRBJ2-1
abundance: -

CDR3aa: CAWSDRPPLYEQYF
CDR3nt: TGTGCCTGGAGCGACAGGCCCCCACTCTACGAGCAGTACTTC
d_gene: -
v_gene: TRBV30
j_gene: TRBJ2-7
abundance: -

CDR3aa: CASSPLGGADTQYF
CDR3nt: TGTGCCAGCAGCCCACTCGGGGGGGCCGATACGCAGTATTTT
d_gene: TRBD2
v_gene: TRBV7-3
j_gene: TRBJ2-3
abundance: -

CDR3aa: CASSLAGPTDTQYF
CDR3nt: TGTGCCAGCAGCTTAGCGGGGCCCACAGATACGCAGTATTTT
d_gene: -
v_gene: TRBV7-3
j_gene: TRBJ2-3
abundance: -

CDR3aa: CASSQDPGQPQHF
CDR3nt: TGTGCCAGCAGCCAAGATCCGGGTCAGCCCCAGCATTTT
d_gene: -
v_gene: TRBV14
j_gene: TRBJ1-5
abundance: -

CDR3aa: CASRGTGYYEQYF
CDR3nt: TGTGCCAGCAGGGGGACAGGGTACTACGAGCAGTACTTC
d_gene: TRBD1
v_gene: TRBV6-5
j_gene: TRBJ2-7
abundance: -

CDR3aa: CASRSDSALNTGELFF
CDR3nt: TGTGCCAGCAGATCCGACAGTGCGTTGAACACCGGGGAGCTGTTTTTT
d_gene: -
v_gene: TRBV11-2
j_gene: TRBJ2-2
abundance: -

CDR3aa: CASSPHGTETYEQYF
CDR3nt: TGCGCCAGCAGCCCACACGGGACAGAGACCTACGAGCAGTACTTC
d_gene: TRBD1
v_gene: TRBV4-1
j_gene: TRBJ2-7
abundance: -